This passage covers 24 T cell receptor beta chains from one sample sequenced in a study of blood T cell repertoires in COVID-19. Here immunoSEQ multiplex PCR was the method, and the copy in TCRdb shows in-frame clones only, minus some. The top ten hold over 2.5% of the sample, which has about 130,000 clones, about four fifths seen once. Sample: peripheral blood. The receptors were sampled from a woman of 80 years or more with acute or convalescent COVID-19.

The J gene is TRBJ1-1, the V gene TRBV5-1; D might be TRBD1 (6 bases). Germline V CDR1 and CDR2: SGHRS, YFSETQ. This CDR3 contains 15 residues. The V and J ends lost 4 bases and 2 bases respectively, with 15 bases between them. The CDR3 spells CASSLGQPANTEAFF. DNA of the CDR3: TGCGCCAGCAGCCTCGGACAGCCGGCCAACACTGAAGCTTTCTTT.

The chain carries TRBV5-6 and TRBJ2-5, with 8 bases lining up with TRBD1. This CDR3 contains 15 residues. J lost 1 base, V lost 4 bases, and 6 bases had no gene match. Germline CDR1 is SGHDT and CDR2 is YYEEEE. CDR3 amino acids: CASSDTGQGQETQYF. CDR3 sequence (DNA): TGTGCCAGCAGCGACACTGGACAGGGCCAAGAGACCCAGTACTTC.

V and J are TRBV11-3 and TRBJ1-5; D perhaps matches TRBD1 (5 bases). The V end lost 1 base, the J end lost 4 bases, and 17 bases lay between the germline ends. In germline, CDR1 is SGHNT, CDR2 YENEEA. The CDR3 is 17 residues long. The CDR3 reads CASSLGGLRELNQPQHF. The DNA of the CDR3 is TGTGCCAGCAGCTTAGGGGGCCTCAGGGAACTTAATCAGCCCCAGCATTTT. Supplemented by reference TRBV11-3 and TRBJ1-5, the full variable domain reads EAGVVQSPRYKIIEKKQPVAFWCNPISGHNTLYWYLQNLGQGPELLIRYENEEAVDDSQLPKDRFSAERLKGVDSTLKIQPAELGDSAVYLCASSLGGLRELNQPQHFGDGTRLSIL.

As DNA, the CDR3 is TGTGCCAGCAGCTTTCTGCAGGGTACCAATCAGCCCCAGCATTTT. Protein product: CASSFLQGTNQPQHF. The gene calls are TRBV7-8 and TRBJ1-5, with D possibly matching TRBD1 (5 bases). In germline, CDR1 is SGHVS, CDR2 FQNEAQ. The CDR3 length is 15 residues. Trimming cost V 3 bases and J 3 bases, with 12 bases left between them.

This clone was observed a single time. This chain uses TRBV4-1 with TRBJ2-2, with 11 bases fitting TRBD1. CDR3 length equals 16 residues. The V gene end was trimmed by 0 bases and the J gene end by 6 bases; junction bases not matched to a gene: 3. The germline gives CDR1 MGHRA, CDR2 YSYEKL. Here the CDR3 DNA reads TGCGCCAGCAGCCAAGAGGGGACAGGGGGATCCGGGGAGCTGTTTTTT. It yields the protein CASSQEGTGGSGELFF.

This clone was detected once. The chain uses TRBV7-3 and TRBJ2-3, with TRBD1 matching over 8 bases. This CDR3 contains 16 residues. Germline V gene data show CDR1 as SGHTA and CDR2 as FQGTGA. Losses at the gene ends were 3 bases for V and 1 base for J; bases not matched to a gene: 6. The CDR3 protein is CASSFIGQGGTDTQYF. DNA of the CDR3: TGTGCCAGCAGCTTCATTGGACAGGGTGGCACAGATACGCAGTATTTT.

The CDR3 here is CASSLNSRRNSPLHF. In DNA form, the CDR3 reads TGTGCCAGCAGCTTGAACAGTCGTAGAAATTCACCCCTCCACTTT. This chain connects TRBV11-2 to TRBJ1-6; D not resolved. The germline V gene encodes CDR1 SGHAT and CDR2 FQNNGV. Trimming removed 3 bases from V and 7 bases from J, with 13 bases in between. The CDR3 spans 15 residues.

CDR3 region: CASSLVGDSNQPQHF. CDR3 nucleotides: TGTGCCAGCAGCTTAGTGGGCGATAGCAATCAGCCCCAGCATTTT. The rearrangement uses TRBV7-8 and TRBJ1-5; the D is unclear. Trimming cost V 1 base and J 0 bases, with 7 bases left between them. This CDR3 is 15 amino acids long. The germline V gene encodes CDR1 SGHVS and CDR2 FQNEAQ.

This clone ranks as large. The chain's CDR3 is CASSLTTGNEQYF. CDR3 nucleotide sequence: TGTGCCAGCAGTTTAACGACAGGGAACGAGCAGTACTTC. The chain is built from TRBV27 and TRBJ2-7, with TRBD1 matching over 7 bases. Per germline, CDR1 MNHEY and CDR2 SMNVEV (reference sequence). This CDR3 spans 13 amino acids. V shed 2 bases, J shed 5 bases, and the junction held 3 bases outside the gene matches.

The chain links TRBV4-3 to TRBJ1-1; 8 nucleotides agree with TRBD1. The CDR3 is 13 residues long. Trimming removed 4 bases from V and 10 bases from J; junction bases left unmatched: 8. Germline V lookup: CDR1 LGHNA, CDR2 YSLEER. The CDR3 loop reads CASSRQGMRVAFF. The CDR3 nucleotides are TGCGCCAGCAGCCGACAGGGGATGAGGGTAGCTTTCTTT.

The J gene is TRBJ1-2, the V gene TRBV5-5; possibly TRBD1 for D (6 bases). Germline V gene sequence: CDR1 SGHKS, CDR2 YYEKEE (reference sequence). V lost 1 base and J 4 bases, leaving 8 bases between the germline ends. This CDR3 is 13 amino acids long. The CDR3 DNA is TGTGCCAGCAGCTTGAGGGGGGGCTATGGCTACACCTTC. This sequence encodes CASSLRGGYGYTF.

The gene calls are TRBV5-6 and TRBJ1-2, with 7 bases lining up with TRBD1. V shed 0 bases, J shed 8 bases, and the junction held 4 bases outside the gene matches. The CDR3 has 13 residues. Germline V CDR1 and CDR2: SGHDT, YYEEEE. CDR3 region: CASSLGQGGGYTF. The CDR3, as DNA: TGTGCCAGCAGCTTGGGACAGGGAGGAGGCTACACCTTC.

The chain joins TRBV21-1 to TRBJ1-6. TRBV21-1 constitutes a pseudogene. The CDR3 runs 17 residues. CDR3 protein: CASSKGGILLYNSPLHF. DNA of the CDR3: TGTGCCAGCAGCAAAGGCGGAATTCTTCTTTATAATTCACCCCTCCACTTT.

The genes are TRBV7-3 and TRBJ1-1, with D unresolved. The V and J ends lost 4 bases and 4 bases respectively, with 7 bases between them. This CDR3 has 12 residues. Germline V gene sequence: CDR1 SGHTA, CDR2 FQGTGA. CDR3 region: CASSSASTEAFF. The CDR3 DNA reads as TGTGCCAGCAGCTCAGCTAGCACTGAAGCTTTCTTT.

The CDR3 loop is CASSLATGQETQYF. CDR3 nucleotide sequence: TGCGCCAGCAGCTTGGCGACAGGGCAGGAGACCCAGTACTTC. The chain carries TRBV5-1 and TRBJ2-5, with 7 bases fitting TRBD1. CDR1 SGHRS and CDR2 YFSETQ come from the germline V gene. The CDR3 runs to 14 residues. After removal of 0 bases from V and 5 bases from J, the junction contained 4 bases not matched to a gene.

The chain couples TRBV3-1 (or the pseudogene TRBV3-2) to TRBJ2-1; 7 bases match TRBD2. Germline V gene data show CDR1 as LGHDT and CDR2 as YNNKEL (reference sequence). CDR3 length: 13 amino acids. V lost 0 bases to trimming and J lost 13 bases; unmatched junction nucleotides: 6. Written as DNA, the CDR3 is TGTGCCAGCAGCCAAGATCCGGGGGGAGGACAGTTCTTC. Protein product: CASSQDPGGGQFF.

The chain carries TRBV16 and TRBJ1-2, with D perhaps matching TRBD1 (6 bases). Germline CDR1 and CDR2: KGHSY and FQNENV. V was clipped by 0 bases and J by 4 bases, with 12 bases between them. This CDR3 region has 15 residues. In DNA form, the CDR3 reads TGTGCCAGCAGCCAATCGGAGGGGGGGCCCTATGGCTACACCTTC. Protein sequence: CASSQSEGGPYGYTF.

CDR3 in amino acids: CASSEVIPGQGAGGARETQYF. The CDR3 DNA follows: TGTGCCAGCAGCGAAGTGATCCCGGGACAGGGGGCGGGTGGTGCAAGAGAGACCCAGTACTTC. The chain couples TRBV3-1 (or the pseudogene TRBV3-2) to TRBJ2-5; 12 positions agree with TRBD1. The CDR3 has 21 residues. Unmatched junction bases numbered 23, after V lost 5 bases and J lost 4 bases. The germline CDR1 and CDR2 sequences are LGHDT and YNNKEL (reference sequence).

This chain connects TRBV7-2 to TRBJ2-7; D call uncertain. The CDR3 sequence is 11 residues long. V shed 5 bases and J shed 0 bases, with 2 bases lying between them. Germline V gene lookup returns CDR1 SGHTA and CDR2 FQGNSA. CDR3 sequence: CASSLSYEQYF. The CDR3, as DNA: TGTGCCAGCAGCCTCTCCTACGAGCAGTACTTC.

Only a few counts were recorded for this clone. The rearrangement links TRBV4-1 to TRBJ1-1; no clear D gene. V lost 0 bases, J lost 7 bases, and 6 bases lay in between. CDR1 and CDR2 from the germline V gene are MGHRA and YSYEKL. This CDR3 comprises 12 residues. CDR3 bases: TGCGCCAGCAGCCAAGATCGGTTTGAAGCTTTCTTT. This codes for CASSQDRFEAFF.

The chain carries TRBV2 and TRBJ1-6; 9 nucleotides line up with TRBD1. Germline V lookup: CDR1 SNHLY, CDR2 FYNNEI. The CDR3 loop spans 15 amino acids. V dropped 6 bases and J dropped 6; count of bases not matched to a gene: 6. The DNA of the CDR3 is TGTGCCAGCAGAGCGCCGACAGGGGGTAATTCACCCCTCCACTTT. It yields the protein CASRAPTGGNSPLHF.

The rearrangement uses TRBV5-1 and TRBJ1-1, with TRBD1 identical over 10 bases. Looked up from germline, CDR1 is SGHRS and CDR2 is YFSETQ. The CDR3 totals 17 residues. V was pared by 4 bases and J by 3 bases, with 12 bases of the junction left unmatched. The CDR3, as DNA: TGCGCCAGCAGCCCGCGACAGGGGGCCGGGATGGACACTGAAGCTTTCTTT. Translated: CASSPRQGAGMDTEAFF.

The chain couples TRBV5-1 to TRBJ1-1; 7 bases are shared with TRBD1. The germline CDR1 and CDR2 sequences are SGHRS and YFSETQ. The V and J ends lost 4 bases and 7 bases, in that order; junction bases with no gene match: 4. The CDR3 extends over 12 amino acids. CDR3 nucleotide sequence: TGCGCCAGCAGCCCCGGGACAGATGAAGCTTTCTTT. Its translation is CASSPGTDEAFF.

This clone was found a few times. This chain connects TRBV18 to TRBJ2-6; TRBD1 is a possible D gene (6 bases). CDR1 is KGHSH, CDR2 LQKENI, per germline. This CDR3 comprises 18 residues. V was shortened by 2 bases and J by 2 bases, with 16 bases between the two germline ends. CDR3 DNA sequence: TGTGCCAGCTCACCAAATACAGGGATTCTCACTGGGGCCAACGTCCTGACTTTC. This gives the protein CASSPNTGILTGANVLTF.